The clone carrying this T cell receptor (beta chain) appeared many times. What it binds is not known. The CDR3 consists of 13 residues. The V end was cut by 6 bases, the J end by 2 bases, with 11 bases between. Germline CDR1 is SQVTM and CDR2 is ANQGSEA. Unique molecular identifiers were incorporated during preparation of the TCRbeta library. MiXCR, applied by TCRdb to the PCR reads, yields one record per CDR3 protein. Of fewer than 250,000 distinct CDR3 sequences in the sample, roughly 8.2% were seen once. The data originate from a study of T-cell reconstitution after alpha-beta-depleted transplantation in children. Study outcomes and limitations: Alpha-beta T cells present about two months after transplant were reported to originate from several hundred expanded graft clones. Newly made T cells mostly supplied T-cell counts and diversity one year after transplant. Some patients' high day-60 TCRbeta diversity was attributed to recipient cells surviving conditioning.

This sequence joins TRBV29-1 and TRBJ1-3; tentatively, D is TRBD1 (6 bases). Sequences were derived from PBMCs, mostly from graft donor cells, sampled 180 days after TCRalphabeta/CD19-depleted stem cell transplant. This TCR derives from a male patient between 5 and 17 years old who had a stem cell transplant for acute lymphoblastic leukemia, so the T cells may come from the graft donor. The CDR3 DNA reads TGCAGCGTCCAGGGGATTACTGGAAACACCATATATTTT. This gives the protein CSVQGITGNTIYF.